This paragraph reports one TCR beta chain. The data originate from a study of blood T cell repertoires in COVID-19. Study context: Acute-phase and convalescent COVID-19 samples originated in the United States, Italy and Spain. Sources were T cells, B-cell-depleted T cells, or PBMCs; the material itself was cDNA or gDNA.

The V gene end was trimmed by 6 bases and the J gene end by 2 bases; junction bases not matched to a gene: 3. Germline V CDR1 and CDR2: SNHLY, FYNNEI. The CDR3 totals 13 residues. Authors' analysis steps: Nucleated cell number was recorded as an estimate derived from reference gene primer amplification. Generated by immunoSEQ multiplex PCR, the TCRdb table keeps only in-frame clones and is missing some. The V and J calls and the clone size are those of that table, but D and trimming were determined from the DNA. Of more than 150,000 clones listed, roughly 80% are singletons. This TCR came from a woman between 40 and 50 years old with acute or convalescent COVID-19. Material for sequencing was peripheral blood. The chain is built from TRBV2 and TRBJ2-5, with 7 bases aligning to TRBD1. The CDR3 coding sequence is TGTGCCAGCAGAGGACAGGTTCAAGAGACCCAGTACTTC. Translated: CASRGQVQETQYF.